A single T cell receptor (beta chain) is shown here with its context. The antigen is not known. The data derive from a study of a mutant IDH1 vaccine in newly diagnosed glioma. This table comes from immunoSEQ multiplex PCR, and its TCRdb copy is limited to in-frame clones, with some not included. The data contain roughly 34,000 clones, 81% of them singletons. This CDR3 has 16 residues. Trimming pared 1 base from V and 2 bases from J, leaving 12 bases between. The germline V gene encodes CDR1 SGHDN and CDR2 FVKESK. The time point was: week 5, during vaccination. A 20-mer mutant IDH1 peptide at 300 ug was injected subcutaneously with topical imiquimod.

The sample in question was PBMCs, obtained from a glioma patient whose treatment included an IDH1 peptide vaccine. The V and J genes are TRBV14 and TRBJ2-1; D is undetermined. The clonotype was recovered from a man between 50 and 59 years old with glioma. CDR3 in amino acids: CASSQGGLKAYNEQFF. The DNA of the CDR3 is TGTGCCAGCAGCCAAGGAGGTCTAAAGGCCTACAATGAGCAGTTCTTC.